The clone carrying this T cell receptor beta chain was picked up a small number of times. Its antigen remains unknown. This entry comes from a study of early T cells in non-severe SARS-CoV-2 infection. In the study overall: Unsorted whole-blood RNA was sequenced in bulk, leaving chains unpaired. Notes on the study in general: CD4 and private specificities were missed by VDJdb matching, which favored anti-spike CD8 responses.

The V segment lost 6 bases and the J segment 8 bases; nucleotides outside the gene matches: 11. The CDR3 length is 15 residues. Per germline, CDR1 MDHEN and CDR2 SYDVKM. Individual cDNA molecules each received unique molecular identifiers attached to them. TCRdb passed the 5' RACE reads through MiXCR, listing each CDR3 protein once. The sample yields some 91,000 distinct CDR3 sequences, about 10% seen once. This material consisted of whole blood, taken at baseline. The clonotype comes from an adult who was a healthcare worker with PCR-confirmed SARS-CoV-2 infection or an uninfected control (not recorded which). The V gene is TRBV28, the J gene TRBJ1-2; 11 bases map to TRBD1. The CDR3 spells CASRAGGQGASGYTF. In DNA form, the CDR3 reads TGTGCCAGCAGGGCCGGAGGACAGGGGGCATCCGGCTACACCTTC.